These 19 T cell receptor beta chains were sequenced from one sample in a study of T-cell memory formation after mild COVID-19. TCRdb passed the 5' RACE reads through MiXCR, listing each CDR3 protein once. The sample consists of fewer than 150,000 distinct CDR3 sequences, about 20% of them appearing once. Sequencing was carried out using PBMCs or a T cell subset sorted from them (not recorded which). The receptor set was obtained from a man between 18 and 29 years old who had mild COVID-19 (a few samples of this study predate the infection). Cell type and time point are not known.

This clonotype was counted between two and nine times. The rearrangement joins TRBV14 to TRBJ2-1, with TRBD1 matching over 9 bases. The germline V gene encodes CDR1 SGHDN and CDR2 FVKESK. The CDR3 has 15 residues. The J segment lost 8 bases and the V segment lost 5 bases, leaving 10 bases of the junction unmatched. This chain's CDR3 is CASSTLSTGGDEQFF. CDR3 DNA sequence: TGTGCCAGCAGCACCCTCTCAACAGGGGGCGATGAGCAGTTCTTC.

This rearrangement joins TRBV5-1 to TRBJ1-1; D is unresolved. Germline V lookup: CDR1 SGHRS, CDR2 YFSETQ. Between the trimmed V and J ends, which lost 4 bases and 1 base, there was a span of 17 bases. This CDR3 region has 16 residues. The chain's CDR3 is CASSPRPSFGNTEAFF. CDR3 in DNA: TGCGCCAGCAGCCCCAGACCGTCGTTCGGGAACACTGAAGCTTTCTTT.

The V call is TRBV27, the J call TRBJ2-5; the match to TRBD2 covers 14 bases. The CDR3 totals 17 residues. Germline lookup yields CDR1 MNHEY and CDR2 SMNVEV (reference sequence). After removal of 3 bases from V and 2 bases from J, the junction contained 5 bases not matched to a gene. Here the CDR3 reads CASSFVGLAGVQETQYF. The CDR3 DNA is TGTGCCAGCAGTTTCGTGGGACTAGCGGGGGTTCAAGAGACCCAGTACTTC.

The CDR3 DNA reads TGTGCCAGCAGCTTACTCGGCGGGGGGGCGTCGAGCACCGGGGAGCTGTTTTTT. Protein product: CASSLLGGGASSTGELFF. V is TRBV7-9 and J is TRBJ2-2; 9 bases fit TRBD2. V was pared by 2 bases and J by 4 bases, with 11 bases of the junction left unmatched. In germline, CDR1 is SEHNR, CDR2 FQNEAQ (reference sequence). The CDR3 has 18 residues.

The chain links TRBV6-5 to TRBJ1-2, with 8 bases aligning to TRBD1. The V gene's germline CDR1 is MNHEY and CDR2 SVGAGI. The CDR3 runs 14 residues. The trim removed 5 bases at V and 6 bases at J, leaving 8 bases unmatched. The CDR3 reads CASSLGQGLDGYTF. The CDR3 DNA sequence: TGTGCCAGCAGTCTAGGACAGGGTTTAGATGGCTACACCTTC.

This clonotype has more than one count but fewer than ten. The V call is TRBV2, the J call TRBJ1-5; 7 bases agree with TRBD1. In germline, CDR1 is SNHLY, CDR2 FYNNEI. The CDR3 is made up of 17 amino acids. V shed 4 bases and J 2 bases; nucleotides not matched to a gene: 11. In nucleotides, the CDR3 is TGTGCCAGCAGTGTGGGTGGAGGGGGCTCTGGCAATCAGCCCCAGCATTTT. Translation: CASSVGGGGSGNQPQHF.

J is TRBJ1-4 and V is TRBV7-6; 7 bases are a match to TRBD1. The V gene end was trimmed by 6 bases and the J gene end by 12 bases; junction bases not matched to a gene: 16. The CDR3 is made up of 15 amino acids. The germline V gene has CDR1 SGHVS and CDR2 FNYEAQ. The CDR3 DNA is TGTGCCAGCAGTTTGACACAGGGGTGGACCAGAGAACTGTTTTTT. Protein: CASSLTQGWTRELFF.

This clonotype was found a few times. This chain connects TRBV5-1 to TRBJ1-2; no definite D call. Trimming cost V 0 bases and J 5 bases, with 17 bases left between them. Germline V gene data show CDR1 as SGHRS and CDR2 as YFSETQ. The CDR3 is 16 amino acids. In DNA, the CDR3 is TGCGCCAGCAGCTTGGGGGTTGGCCTTTGGAAGTATGGCTACACCTTC. Protein sequence: CASSLGVGLWKYGYTF.

The chain uses TRBV7-2 and TRBJ2-3; 9 bases line up with TRBD1. This CDR3 has 15 amino acids. The V gene end was trimmed by 4 bases and the J gene end by 8 bases; junction bases not matched to a gene: 10. The germline V gene encodes CDR1 SGHTA and CDR2 FQGNSA. CDR3 DNA sequence: TGTGCCAGCAGCTCCGACCGGGGACAGGGCCGTACGCAGTATTTT. It codes for CASSSDRGQGRTQYF.

The table lists this clonotype with a few counts. The chain couples TRBV4-2 to TRBJ2-7, with 11 positions matching TRBD1. The CDR3 length is 14 residues. Germline CDR1 and CDR2: LGHNA and YNFKEQ. The V and J ends lost 4 bases and 5 bases, in that order; junction bases with no gene match: 4. The CDR3 reads CASSLGTGGDEQYF. The CDR3 nucleotides are TGTGCCAGCAGCCTCGGGACAGGGGGGGACGAGCAGTACTTC.

In its sample, this clonotype was seen a few times. This sequence joins TRBV10-2 and TRBJ2-3, with 11 nucleotides matching TRBD2. The CDR3 contains 16 residues. Germline CDR1 and CDR2: WSHSY and SAAADI. V lost 6 bases, J lost 1 base, and 6 bases stayed unmatched. In DNA form, the CDR3 reads TGCGCCAGCAGGAGGACTAGCGGGCTCGGCACAGATACGCAGTATTTT. This encodes CASRRTSGLGTDTQYF.

This chain connects TRBV15 to TRBJ1-1; D gene uncertain. The ends were cut back, 1 base at V and 4 bases at J, with 13 bases in the middle. The germline V gene has CDR1 LNHNV and CDR2 YYDKDF (reference sequence). The length of the CDR3 is 15 residues. CDR3 protein: CATSRVRRLITEAFF. In DNA form, the CDR3 reads TGTGCCACCAGCAGAGTTCGGCGGTTAATCACTGAAGCTTTCTTT. The full variable domain, its missing parts supplied by reference TRBV15 and TRBJ1-1, is DAMVIQNPRYQVTQFGKPVTLSCSQTLNHNVMYWYQQKSSQAPKLLFHYYDKDFNNEADTPDNFQSRRPNTSFCFLDIRSPGLGDTAMYLCATSRVRRLITEAFFGQGTRLTVV.

The CDR3 nucleotides read TGTGCCAGCAGACTAGGGGGACAGTTCTACGAGCAGTACTTC. Translated, it gives CASRLGGQFYEQYF. The V and J genes are TRBV12-3 or TRBV12-4 and TRBJ2-7; 7 bases fit TRBD1. Unmatched junction bases numbered 8, after V lost 6 bases and J lost 3 bases. This CDR3 is built from 14 residues.

This clonotype occurred a few times. This chain connects TRBV4-1 to TRBJ2-5, with 9 bases lining up with TRBD1. Unmatched junction bases numbered 4, after V lost 4 bases and J lost 1 base. The CDR3 is 15 amino acids. CDR1 is MGHRA and CDR2 is YSYEKL in the germline V gene. CDR3 coding DNA: TGCGCCAGCAGCCCGCTGACAGGGGGCCAAGAGACCCAGTACTTC. Protein: CASSPLTGGQETQYF.

This clonotype was counted only a few times. The V gene is TRBV11-2, the J gene TRBJ2-1, with 12 bases aligning to TRBD2. The length of the CDR3 is 16 residues. CDR1 and CDR2 from the germline V gene are SGHAT and FQNNGV. Unmatched junction bases numbered 4, after V lost 1 base and J lost 6 bases. CDR3 region: CASSLAASGGANEQFF. The CDR3 nucleotides read TGTGCCAGCAGCTTAGCGGCTAGCGGGGGGGCCAATGAGCAGTTCTTC.

This chain uses TRBV7-2 with TRBJ2-5; unclear D gene. Germline CDR1 SGHTA, CDR2 FQGNSA. The CDR3 consists of 14 residues. Trimming stripped 1 base from V and 4 bases from J, with 10 bases between. The CDR3 sequence is CASSLEYRGETQYF. The CDR3, as DNA: TGTGCCAGCAGCTTAGAGTACAGAGGAGAGACCCAGTACTTC.

This chain links TRBV4-2 with TRBJ2-7; D assignment may be TRBD1 or TRBD2 (5 bases each). CDR1 is LGHNA and CDR2 is YNFKEQ in the germline V gene. With 6 bases removed from V and 5 bases from J, the gap between germline ends came to 17 bases. This CDR3 comprises 14 residues. CDR3 sequence reads: CASSEGFGDHEQYF. DNA of the CDR3: TGTGCCAGCAGTGAGGGGTTTGGGGACCACGAGCAGTACTTC.

DNA for the CDR3: TGTGCCATCGCGAGCGGGCCCACTGAAGCTTTCTTT. Its translation is CAIASGPTEAFF. The rearrangement joins TRBV10-3 to TRBJ1-1; D not resolved. The V and J ends lost 8 bases and 4 bases respectively, with 11 bases between them. Germline values: CDR1 ENHRY, CDR2 SYGVKD. The CDR3 runs to 12 residues.

The V call is TRBV4-1, the J call TRBJ2-3; D gene unclear. The CDR3 contains 14 residues. The germline CDR1 and CDR2 sequences are MGHRA and YSYEKL. V was clipped by 0 bases and J by 2 bases, with 6 bases between them. The CDR3 is CASSQDRNTDTQYF. The CDR3 nucleotides are TGCGCCAGCAGCCAAGATCGCAACACAGATACGCAGTATTTT.